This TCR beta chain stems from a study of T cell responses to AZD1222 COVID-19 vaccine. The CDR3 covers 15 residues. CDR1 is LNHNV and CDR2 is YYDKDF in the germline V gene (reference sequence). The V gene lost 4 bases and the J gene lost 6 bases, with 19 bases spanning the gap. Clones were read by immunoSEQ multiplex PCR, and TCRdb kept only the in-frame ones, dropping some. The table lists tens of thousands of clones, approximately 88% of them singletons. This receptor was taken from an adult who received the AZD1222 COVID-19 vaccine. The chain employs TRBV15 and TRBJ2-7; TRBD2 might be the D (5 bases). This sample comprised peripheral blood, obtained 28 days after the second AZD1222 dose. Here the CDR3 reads CATSKWAGLPPEQYF. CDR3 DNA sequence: TGTGCCACCAGCAAATGGGCCGGACTTCCCCCCGAGCAGTACTTC.